The clone carrying this T cell receptor beta chain showed up just a few times. Its antigen is unidentified. The sample providers were healthy Caucasian people from Russia, aged roughly 6 to 90. Sample-barcoded 5' priming and a J-beta primer mix drove a second PCR of about 7 to 12 cycles. TCRdb itself ran the 5' RACE reads through MiXCR, one entry per CDR3 protein. This table holds around 1,900,000 distinct CDR3 sequences, about two fifths found once. This CDR3 contains 13 residues. V dropped 4 bases and J dropped 9; count of bases not matched to a gene: 7. Germline V gives CDR1 SQVTM, CDR2 ANQGSEA. These data belong to a study of blood T cells in healthy people across ages. About the research overall: Capture by template switching was about one barcoded beta molecule per two T cells. Broader study findings: Expanded clonotype shifts may have been confounded, as the donors had an unknown CMV status.

The source material was blood. This TCR was sampled from a human donor in good health. The rearrangement joins TRBV29-1 to TRBJ2-1, with TRBD2 identical over 9 bases. The CDR3 here is CSVGGGGAVEQFF. CDR3 bases: TGCAGCGTTGGTGGCGGGGGGGCCGTTGAGCAGTTCTTC.